The entry below describes one T cell receptor beta chain. The specificity of this receptor is unknown. No base quality information exists; no much larger clone differs at one position. The data stem from a study of blood T cells in healthy people across ages (dated by TCRdb to the mid-2010s). Context from the whole study: In model experiments, roughly one uniquely barcoded TCR beta cDNA molecule per two T cells was captured by template switching. Four age groups were formed from the donors: young (average about 17 years), middle-aged (around 40), aged (roughly 59) and long-lived (about 75). The study measured age-related changes in TCR beta repertoire diversity using deep sequencing normalized with unique cDNA molecular identifiers. To avoid experimental bias, donors of different ages were spread randomly across the sequencing lanes. Using the same blood draw, the study looked at two additional independent replicas of 1 million unique cDNA reads for two donors, one aged 18 to 30 and the other aged 80 or older. Results and caveats for the whole study, not just this receptor: The long-lived group showed more naive CD4+ T cells, fewer expanded clones and increased TCR diversity than the aged group, suggesting age selection. There was a strong correlation between observed TCR beta diversity and the percentage of naive T cells measured by flow cytometry. Observed TCR beta diversity per million T cells fell roughly linearly with age, and a significant reduction was already apparent by age about 38. Because the CMV infection status of the donors was unknown, age-related changes in expanded clonotypes may potentially have been confounded. Bulk unsorted PBMC profiling prevented conclusive comparison of naive and antigen-experienced compartments. Estimates of total diversity based on one million sequenced T cells were regarded as lower bounds and as underestimates.

Trimming removed 2 bases from V and 5 bases from J, leaving 16 bases between the germline ends. Via the germline V gene, CDR1 is MNHEY and CDR2 SVGAGI. The CDR3 has 15 amino acids, counting the end cysteine and phenylalanine. Just CDR3 DNA is preserved here, 45 bases in frame from base 1. Receptor amplification or capture employed 5' RACE. TCRdb lists the instrument as Illumina HiSeq 2500. The second PCR ran for about 6 to 12 cycles and used a J-beta primer mix along with a sample-barcoded 5' primer. A unique molecular identifier was introduced onto each TCR beta cDNA molecule by a template-switch 5' adaptor carrying 12 random nucleotides. Each sample yielded at least 3 million CDR3-containing paired-end reads. The Mint cDNA synthesis kit, primed by a TRBC-specific oligonucleotide, was used to synthesize first-strand cDNA from all RNA. After uracil-DNA glycosylase treatment, a first 18-cycle PCR used universal primers M1SS and BC2_uni_R on all cDNA. From the authors' description of their analysis: For normalization, 1 million high-quality reads, each with a distinct molecular identifier, were randomly selected from each sample. Instead of being binned into consensus sequences, reads with shared molecular identifiers were discarded. MiTCR, run with a Q25 quality threshold and the strictest error-elimination algorithm, handled CDR3 identification, clonotype clustering and error correction. A nonparametric unseen species model with Euler transformation was used to estimate lower-bound total TCR beta diversity. TCRdb reprocessed the public reads (quality trimming at Q25 with fastp, clone calling with MiXCR) and kept in-frame beta chains. Every distinct CDR3 protein forms one entry, paired with its most common genes and DNA. For this entry, the V and J calls and clone size follow TCRdb and not the study's own pipeline. A total of 700,000 to 1,000,000 distinct CDR3 sequences appear in this sample, approximately 44% of them only once. The ten biggest clones cover roughly 18% of the sample.

The roughly 37 donors, aged about 6 to 95 years, were systemically healthy Caucasian individuals from Russia. Around 9.8 milliliters of peripheral blood were collected from each donor into EDTA-treated Vacutainer tubes. Ficoll-Paque density-gradient centrifugation was used to isolate PBMCs, with at least 7 million obtained per sample. Total RNA was extracted from PBMCs with Trizol reagent, with at least 5 micrograms obtained per sample. For every donor, an aliquot of PBMCs went through flow cytometry to measure the percentages of naive CD45RAhigh/CD27high T cells. This clonotype originated in a man aged 55 to 69 in good health. In this chain, TRBV6-5 is recombined with TRBJ2-7; TRBD1 might be the D gene, on 6 matching bases. The sample consisted of blood. The CDR3 region reads CASSYDGTSVHEQYF. The DNA sequence is as follows: TGTGCCAGCAGTTACGATGGGACATCCGTCCACGAGCAGTACTTC.